The 25 T cell receptor beta chains reported below all come from one sample, sequenced in a study of shared clonotypes between healthy human individuals. The method was immunoSEQ multiplex PCR; TCRdb's version includes in-frame clones alone and lacks a portion of them. The table records 1.4 million or so clones, 97% to 99% of them present only once. Material for sequencing was naive CD4+ T cells sorted from blood. Subset defined: CD45RA+ positively selected. These receptors were taken from a man younger than 40 in good health.

The J gene is TRBJ2-3, the V gene TRBV5-5; tentative D call: TRBD2 (6 bases). Germline V CDR1 and CDR2: SGHKS, YYEKEE (reference sequence). This CDR3 is built from 14 residues. The V gene lost 4 bases and the J gene lost 5 bases, with 14 bases spanning the gap. CDR3: CASSVIWGVDTQYF. CDR3 bases: TGTGCCAGCAGCGTGATCTGGGGGGTAGATACGCAGTATTTT.

J is TRBJ1-5 and V is TRBV30, with no clear D. This CDR3 comprises 13 residues. V dropped 4 bases and J dropped 3 bases, with 10 bases sitting between them. The V gene's germline CDR1 is GTSNPN and CDR2 SVGIG (reference sequence). The CDR3 region is CAWKQDSNQPQHF. DNA for the CDR3: TGTGCCTGGAAGCAGGATTCCAATCAGCCCCAGCATTTT.

The chain couples TRBV7-9 to TRBJ2-3; TRBD1 is a possible D gene (6 bases). The CDR3 is 17 amino acids. Trimming stripped 4 bases from V and 3 bases from J, with 20 bases between. In germline, CDR1 is SEHNR, CDR2 FQNEAQ (reference sequence). CDR3 bases: TGTGCCAGCAGCTCACGAGCCGGGACAAGGCTTACAGATACGCAGTATTTT. Translated, it gives CASSSRAGTRLTDTQYF.

Regarding this clone: One end of the junction does not line up with germline, which may come from a read error. The CDR3 reads CASSSRQGEETQYF. CDR3 coding DNA: TGTGCTAGCAGCTCTAGACAGGGCGAGGAGACCCAGTACTTC. V usage is TRBV7-7 and J usage is TRBJ2-5, with TRBD1 matching over 7 bases. CDR1 is SSHAT, CDR2 FNYEAQ, per germline (reference sequence). This CDR3 is built from 14 residues.

CDR3 nucleotide sequence: TGTGCCAGCAGCCTCAGGGGGAGGGATGCAGATACGCAGTATTTT. It codes for CASSLRGRDADTQYF. This chain uses TRBV4-2 with TRBJ2-3; D could derive from TRBD1 or TRBD2 (7 bases each). Germline lookup yields CDR1 LGHNA and CDR2 YNFKEQ. CDR3 length: 15 residues. V was shortened by 4 bases and J by 4 bases, with 15 bases between the two germline ends.

This chain joins TRBV27 and TRBJ2-1; 9 bases match TRBD2. The J segment lost 5 bases and the V segment lost 5 bases, leaving 13 bases of the junction unmatched. Germline V gene sequence: CDR1 MNHEY, CDR2 SMNVEV (reference sequence). The CDR3 sequence is 17 residues long. CDR3 sequence reads: CASSRILGSGSNNEQFF. Written as DNA, the CDR3 is TGTGCCAGCAGTCGCATATTGGGTAGCGGGAGCAACAATGAGCAGTTCTTC.

The chain couples TRBV19 to TRBJ1-1; tentative D call: TRBD1 (5 bases). CDR3 length: 16 amino acids. The V gene lost 7 bases and the J gene lost 4 bases, with 22 bases spanning the gap. Germline CDR1 reads LNHDA; CDR2 reads SQIVND (reference sequence). The CDR3 bases are TGTGCCAGTACTCCCCTCGTGAGAGCCGGGGGCACTGAAGCTTTCTTT. As protein: CASTPLVRAGGTEAFF.

This chain links TRBV5-1 with TRBJ1-2, with D unresolved. The V and J ends lost 0 bases and 4 bases respectively, with 13 bases between them. In germline, CDR1 is SGHRS, CDR2 YFSETQ. The CDR3 spans 15 residues. The CDR3 loop reads CASSLAGQAPYGYTF. CDR3 in DNA: TGCGCCAGCAGCTTGGCCGGGCAGGCCCCCTATGGCTACACCTTC.

V is TRBV28 and J is TRBJ1-1; a possible D gene is TRBD1 (6 bases). Between the trimmed V and J ends, which lost 6 bases and 4 bases, there was a span of 18 bases. Looked up from germline, CDR1 is MDHEN and CDR2 is SYDVKM. The CDR3 extends over 15 amino acids. This CDR3 reads CASRMTRGWLTEAFF. In DNA, the CDR3 is TGTGCCAGCAGAATGACCAGGGGCTGGCTCACTGAAGCTTTCTTT. Based on the CDR3 plus reference TRBV28 and TRBJ1-1, the full variable domain is DVKVTQSSRYLVKRTGEKVFLECVQDMDHENMFWYRQDPGLGLRLIYFSYDVKMKEKGDIPEGYSVSREKKERFSLILESASTNQTSMYLCASRMTRGWLTEAFFGQGTRLTVV.

The chain employs TRBV18 and TRBJ2-1, with 10 positions matching TRBD2. V shed 4 bases and J 6 bases; nucleotides not matched to a gene: 9. Germline CDR1 is KGHSH and CDR2 is LQKENI. The CDR3 consists of 16 residues. The CDR3 is CASSQAGGRSGNEQFF. The CDR3 nucleotides are TGTGCCAGCTCACAAGCGGGAGGGAGGTCAGGCAATGAGCAGTTCTTC.

The chain combines TRBV2 with TRBJ1-1, with D maybe TRBD1 (6 bases). The germline CDR1 and CDR2 sequences are SNHLY and FYNNEI. The CDR3 loop spans 12 amino acids. V gave up 6 bases and J gave up 5 bases, with 10 bases separating them. The CDR3: CASRNRVTEAFF. CDR3 sequence (DNA): TGTGCCAGCAGGAACAGGGTTACTGAAGCTTTCTTT.

Note on this clone: At one end, the junction sequence differs from germline, possibly due to a read error. The rearrangement links TRBV7-7 to TRBJ2-2, with D unclear. The germline V gene has CDR1 SSHAT and CDR2 FNYEAQ (reference sequence). The CDR3 is made up of 14 amino acids. CDR3 sequence: CASSPTPGTGELFF. The DNA of the CDR3 is TGTGCTAGCAGTCCGACCCCCGGGACCGGGGAGCTGTTTTTT.

The chain joins TRBV27 to TRBJ2-7; the D call may be TRBD1 or TRBD2 (5 bases each). Germline assignment: CDR1 MNHEY and CDR2 SMNVEV (reference sequence). V was clipped by 3 bases and J by 2 bases, with 20 bases between them. This CDR3 has 17 residues. The CDR3 loop is CASSFKAPWDGTYEQYF. The CDR3 DNA reads TGTGCCAGCAGTTTTAAGGCGCCGTGGGACGGGACCTACGAGCAGTACTTC.

J is TRBJ2-7 and V is TRBV7-3; 8 bases agree with TRBD2. This CDR3 contains 15 residues. The germline V gene has CDR1 SGHTA and CDR2 FQGTGA. Trimming cost V 5 bases and J 6 bases; bases outside gene matches: 12. CDR3 sequence (DNA): TGTGCCAGCAGCCCGCACAGCGGGAGCGGGGCCGAGCAGTACTTC. Translating it yields CASSPHSGSGAEQYF.

The rearrangement uses TRBV7-3 and TRBJ2-2, with D possibly TRBD1 on 5 matching bases. The CDR3 loop spans 13 amino acids. Per the germline V gene, CDR1 is SGHTA and CDR2 is FQGTGA. V lost 5 bases and J lost 4, with 8 bases in between. The CDR3, as DNA: TGTGCCAGCAGCACAGGTTCCACCGGGGAGCTGTTTTTT. It translates to CASSTGSTGELFF.

This sequence joins TRBV12-5 and TRBJ2-3; D gene uncertain. Germline values: CDR1 LGHNT, CDR2 FRNRAP. The CDR3 runs 14 residues. V dropped 1 base and J dropped 2 bases, with 7 bases sitting between them. This CDR3 reads CASGLGGYTDTQYF. CDR3 sequence (DNA): TGTGCTAGTGGTTTGGGCGGCTACACAGATACGCAGTATTTT. Filled out from reference TRBV12-5 and TRBJ2-3, the complete variable domain reads DARVTQTPRHKVTEMGQEVTMRCQPILGHNTVFWYRQTMMQGLELLAYFRNRAPLDDSGMPKDRFSAEMPDATLATLKIQPSEPRDSAVYFCASGLGGYTDTQYFGPGTRLTVL.

The chain is built from TRBV5-1 and TRBJ2-1; 10 positions match TRBD2. The CDR3 has 15 amino acids. The germline V gene encodes CDR1 SGHRS and CDR2 YFSETQ. V trimming: 7 bases; J trimming: 0 bases; junction bases outside the gene matches: 4. This CDR3 reads CASGLAGDSYNEQFF. CDR3 DNA: TGCGCCAGCGGTCTAGCGGGAGACTCCTACAATGAGCAGTTCTTC.

The chain has TRBV28 and TRBJ2-5; D possibly uses TRBD1 or TRBD2 (6 bases each). The V end lost 5 bases, the J end lost 1 base, and 11 bases lay between the germline ends. CDR3 length equals 14 residues. Germline-derived CDR1 and CDR2 are MDHEN and SYDVKM. CDR3 amino acids: CASSAQGGQETQYF. CDR3 nucleotides: TGTGCCAGCAGTGCACAGGGAGGCCAAGAGACCCAGTACTTC.

The chain has TRBV7-2 and TRBJ2-7; 9 nucleotides line up with TRBD1. CDR1 SGHTA and CDR2 FQGNSA come from the germline V gene. V dropped 5 bases and J dropped 7; count of bases not matched to a gene: 12. The length of the CDR3 is 15 residues. CDR3 in amino acids: CASSHGTGFLGEQYF. In DNA form, the CDR3 reads TGTGCCAGCAGCCACGGGACAGGGTTCTTGGGAGAGCAGTACTTC.

Of note for this clone: Other DNA sequences in the sample encode the same CDR3. The J gene is TRBJ2-7, the V gene TRBV7-8, with TRBD2 matching over 11 bases. There are 15 residues in the CDR3. Looked up from germline, CDR1 is SGHVS and CDR2 is FQNEAQ. Losses at the gene ends were 2 bases for V and 2 bases for J; bases not matched to a gene: 2. The CDR3 protein is CASSLRLAGTYEQYF. The DNA for the CDR3 is TGTGCCAGCAGCTTAAGACTAGCGGGAACCTACGAGCAGTACTTC.

V and J are TRBV2 and TRBJ2-1, with a possible D match to TRBD2 (7 bases). Germline V gene lookup returns CDR1 SNHLY and CDR2 FYNNEI. Trimming pared 1 base from V and 8 bases from J, leaving 18 bases between. CDR3 length: 16 residues. This chain's CDR3 is CASSEESRGLGYEQFF. In DNA, the CDR3 is TGTGCCAGCAGTGAAGAATCGCGGGGGCTGGGGTATGAGCAGTTCTTC.

V and J are TRBV28 and TRBJ2-1; D is perhaps TRBD2 (5 bases). Germline CDR1 is MDHEN and CDR2 is SYDVKM. V was shortened by 4 bases and J by 3 bases, with 13 bases between the two germline ends. This CDR3 region has 15 residues. CDR3 amino acids: CASSSSERIYNEQFF. The CDR3 DNA follows: TGTGCCAGCAGTTCGTCGGAGCGGATCTACAATGAGCAGTTCTTC.

The chain combines TRBV30 with TRBJ1-5; the match to TRBD1 covers 7 bases. Losses at the gene ends were 0 bases for V and 5 bases for J; bases not matched to a gene: 4. Germline loops: CDR1 GTSNPN, CDR2 SVGIG (reference sequence). The CDR3 spans 14 residues. The CDR3 DNA is TGTGCCTGGAGTGTACTAACAGGGGATCAGCCCCAGCATTTT. Encoded protein: CAWSVLTGDQPQHF.

The chain employs TRBV19 and TRBJ1-5; TRBD1 matches 9 bases. The V and J ends lost 5 bases and 6 bases, in that order; junction bases with no gene match: 11. CDR1 is LNHDA, CDR2 SQIVND, per germline (reference sequence). The CDR3 contains 16 residues. The CDR3 reads CASSLRDRGKGQPQHF. As DNA, the CDR3 is TGTGCCAGTAGTCTCAGAGACAGGGGGAAGGGTCAGCCCCAGCATTTT. The whole variable domain, remainder taken from reference TRBV19 and TRBJ1-5, is DGGITQSPKYLFRKEGQNVTLSCEQNLNHDAMYWYRQDPGQGLRLIYYSQIVNDFQKGDIAEGYSVSREKKESFPLTVTSAQKNPTAFYLCASSLRDRGKGQPQHFGDGTRLSIL.

This chain uses TRBV18 with TRBJ2-1, with 11 bases aligning to TRBD2. The CDR3 is made up of 16 amino acids. Germline V gives CDR1 KGHSH, CDR2 LQKENI. Germline trimming cut 0 bases from V and 4 bases from J; bases unmatched to any gene: 2. The CDR3 DNA sequence: TGTGCCAGCTCACCACCGGGACTAGCGGCTTACAATGAGCAGTTCTTC. Protein product: CASSPPGLAAYNEQFF.